This T cell receptor beta chain was recorded in a study of blood T cell repertoires in COVID-19. Trimming removed 5 bases from V and 10 bases from J, with 15 bases in between. The CDR3 sequence is 14 residues long. Germline CDR1 and CDR2: SNHLY and FYNNEI. Profiling relied on immunoSEQ multiplex PCR, and the TCRdb table lists in-frame clones only, not all of them. The sample carries about 190,000 clones, roughly 90% recorded once. The material sequenced was peripheral blood. The chain couples TRBV2 to TRBJ1-6; possible D gene TRBD1, 6 bases. This receptor was taken from a man in his forties or fifties with acute or convalescent COVID-19. CDR3 DNA: TGTGCCAGCAGTATCCAGGGAAGGGGGTCACCCCTCCACTTT. Amino acids: CASSIQGRGSPLHF.